This T cell receptor (beta chain) was found in a study of metastatic and nonmetastatic thyroid tumors. TCRdb re-called the PCR reads via MiXCR. The data show tens of thousands of clones, 20% seen once. Trimming cost V 2 bases and J 5 bases; bases outside gene matches: 10. The germline V gene has CDR1 SNHLY and CDR2 FYNNEI. The CDR3 consists of 17 residues. This clone was counted at least ten times. Among the patients, none had received any treatment before thyroid surgery. The rearrangement joins TRBV2 to TRBJ2-5; TRBD2 matches 11 bases. This receptor was obtained from a female donor with papillary thyroid cancer or a benign thyroid nodule (not recorded which). Some clones in this sample may be carry-over from other donors' samples. The sample comprised blood. CDR3: CASSESRSGGALETQYF. CDR3 sequence (DNA): TGTGCCAGCAGTGAAAGCCGTAGCGGGGGGGCCTTGGAGACCCAGTACTTC.